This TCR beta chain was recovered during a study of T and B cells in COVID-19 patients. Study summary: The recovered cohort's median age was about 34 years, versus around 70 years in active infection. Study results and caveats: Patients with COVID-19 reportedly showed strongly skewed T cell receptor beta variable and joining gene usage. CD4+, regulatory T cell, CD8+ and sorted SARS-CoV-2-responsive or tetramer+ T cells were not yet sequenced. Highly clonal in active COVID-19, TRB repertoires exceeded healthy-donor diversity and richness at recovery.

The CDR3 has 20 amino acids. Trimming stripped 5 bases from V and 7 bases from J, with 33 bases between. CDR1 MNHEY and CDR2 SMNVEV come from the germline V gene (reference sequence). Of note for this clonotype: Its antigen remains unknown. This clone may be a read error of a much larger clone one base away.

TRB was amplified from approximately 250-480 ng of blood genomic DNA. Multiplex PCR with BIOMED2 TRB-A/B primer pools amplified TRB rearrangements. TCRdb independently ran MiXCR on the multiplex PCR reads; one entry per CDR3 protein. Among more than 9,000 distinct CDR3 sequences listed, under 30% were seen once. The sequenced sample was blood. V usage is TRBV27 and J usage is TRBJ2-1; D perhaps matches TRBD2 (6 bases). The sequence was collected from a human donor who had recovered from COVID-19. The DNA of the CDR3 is TGTGCCAGCAGTATGCAAAACGGGACTCTTACTACCAAAACGGAGAATGAGCAGTTCTTC. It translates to CASSMQNGTLTTKTENEQFF.